A single sample is the source of the 13 T cell receptor beta chains below, sequenced in a study of blood T cells in healthy people across ages. A second 7 to 11 cycle PCR used barcoded and J-beta primers. A single record per CDR3 protein comes from TCRdb applying MiXCR to the 5' RACE reads. The repertoire holds hundreds of thousands of distinct CDR3 sequences, with about half as singletons. The material sequenced was blood. These receptors originate from a man aged 80 or over in good health.

V is TRBV20-1 and J is TRBJ1-4; TRBD1 is a possible D gene (5 bases). Looked up from germline, CDR1 is DFQATT and CDR2 is SNEGSKA (reference sequence). V was clipped by 5 bases and J by 6 bases, with 13 bases between them. This CDR3 has 13 amino acids. The CDR3 sequence is CSAPVWGHEKLFF. Written as DNA, the CDR3 is TGCAGTGCTCCCGTTTGGGGCCATGAAAAACTGTTTTTT.

The chain carries TRBV10-3 and TRBJ2-7; perhaps TRBD2 as D (5 bases). The germline V gene has CDR1 ENHRY and CDR2 SYGVKD. The CDR3 totals 14 residues. V lost 2 bases and J lost 3, with 11 bases in between. CDR3 coding DNA: TGTGCCATCAGTGAGGAGTTCCGGGGCTACGAGCAGTACTTC. Encoded protein: CAISEEFRGYEQYF.

This sequence joins TRBV6-1 and TRBJ1-1; 7 positions match TRBD1. CDR3 length: 14 residues. V was clipped by 5 bases and J by 2 bases; unmatched bases: 5. Germline CDR1 reads MNHNS; CDR2 reads SASEGT. CDR3 sequence reads: CASSSTGRNTEAFF. Written as DNA, the CDR3 is TGTGCCAGCAGTTCGACAGGGAGAAACACTGAAGCTTTCTTT.

There are a few counts of this clonotype. This sequence joins TRBV5-1 and TRBJ2-1, with a tentative D call TRBD1 (5 bases). V lost 2 bases to trimming and J lost 8 bases, with 14 bases between them. Germline V lookup: CDR1 SGHRS, CDR2 YFSETQ. This CDR3 comprises 14 residues. The CDR3 here is CASSFQGASDEQFF. CDR3 bases: TGCGCCAGCAGCTTTCAAGGGGCCAGCGATGAGCAGTTCTTC.

This clonotype was counted only a few times. The J gene is TRBJ2-7, the V gene TRBV12-3 or TRBV12-4; D not certain. V lost 5 bases, J lost 0 bases, and 11 bases lay in between. CDR3 length: 14 residues. The DNA of the CDR3 is TGTGCCAGCAGTACATACGGGTCCTCCTACGAGCAGTACTTC. This translates into CASSTYGSSYEQYF.

V usage is TRBV6-5 and J usage is TRBJ2-5, with TRBD2 matching 7 bases. The trim removed 5 bases at V and 4 bases at J, leaving 10 bases unmatched. The CDR3 has 15 residues. Germline V gives CDR1 MNHEY, CDR2 SVGAGI. CDR3 nucleotide sequence: TGTGCCAGCAGTACCCGGGTCGGCGGGGGAGAGACCCAGTACTTC. This sequence encodes CASSTRVGGGETQYF.

The chain combines TRBV29-1 with TRBJ2-1; possible D gene TRBD1, 5 bases. V was shortened by 4 bases and J by 8 bases, with 9 bases between the two germline ends. The CDR3 runs 11 residues. In germline, CDR1 is SQVTM, CDR2 ANQGSEA. The CDR3 region is CSVVRVDEQFF. CDR3 sequence (DNA): TGCAGCGTTGTCAGGGTGGATGAGCAGTTCTTC.

V and J are TRBV6-2 or TRBV6-3 and TRBJ2-7; 12 nucleotides line up with TRBD2. The trim removed 0 bases at V and 5 bases at J, leaving 5 bases unmatched. CDR3 size: 16 residues. Germline V gives CDR1 MNHEY, CDR2 SVGEGT. CDR3 in amino acids: CASSYSGLAGFNEQYF. CDR3 DNA: TGTGCCAGCAGTTACTCGGGACTAGCGGGTTTCAACGAGCAGTACTTC.

The V and J genes are TRBV10-3 and TRBJ2-7, with TRBD1 matching over 12 bases. Unmatched junction bases numbered 4, after V lost 7 bases and J lost 6 bases. This CDR3 contains 13 residues. Germline values: CDR1 ENHRY, CDR2 SYGVKD. The CDR3 nucleotides read TGTGCCATCAATCGGGACAGGGGGCGCGAGCAGTACTTC. Protein: CAINRDRGREQYF.

The rearrangement joins TRBV12-3 or TRBV12-4 to TRBJ2-1; D is unclear. With 3 bases removed from V and 9 bases from J, the gap between germline ends came to 12 bases. The CDR3 extends over 13 amino acids. This chain's CDR3 is CASSLGWGGEQFF. CDR3 nucleotide sequence: TGTGCCAGCAGTTTGGGTTGGGGTGGTGAGCAGTTCTTC.

The chain joins TRBV2 to TRBJ1-2; 9 nucleotides match TRBD1. This CDR3 is 14 amino acids long. With 6 bases clipped from V and 7 bases from J, the junction kept 9 bases outside the gene matches. CDR1 and CDR2 from the germline V gene are SNHLY and FYNNEI. The CDR3 DNA reads as TGTGCCAGCAGAGCCGGGACAGGGACCGCTGGCTACACCTTC. It encodes CASRAGTGTAGYTF.

The chain couples TRBV12-3 or TRBV12-4 to TRBJ1-4; D may be TRBD1 (6 bases). V was cut by 4 bases and J by 7 bases, with 19 bases left in between. This CDR3 is built from 16 residues. The CDR3 DNA reads TGTGCCAGCAGTTGGGGAATAGGGGGATCGGGTGAAAAACTGTTTTTT. This sequence encodes CASSWGIGGSGEKLFF.

This clonotype showed up just a few times. The chain links TRBV5-1 to TRBJ2-2; D not resolved. Germline CDR1 is SGHRS and CDR2 is YFSETQ. This CDR3 contains 18 residues. Trimming left V 0 bases short and J 0 bases short, with 15 bases between. The CDR3, as DNA: TGCGCCAGCAGCTTGGCCGGAGCCCCAGCCCCGAACACCGGGGAGCTGTTTTTT. This codes for CASSLAGAPAPNTGELFF.